This T cell receptor beta chain was sequenced during a study of blood T cells in healthy people across ages. Study overall: There was about one barcoded beta molecule captured by template switching per two T cells.

Deletions cut 1 base from V and 7 bases from J, with 19 bases between. This CDR3 comprises 16 residues. The V gene's germline CDR1 is DFQATT and CDR2 SNEGSKA (reference sequence). Then a second PCR, running about 6 to 11 cycles, was carried out with a sample-barcoded 5' primer and a J-beta primer mix. TCRdb re-derived calls from the 5' RACE reads in MiXCR, one entry per CDR3 protein. The sample includes around 1,000,000 distinct CDR3 sequences, less than 45% of them seen just once. In its sample, this clonotype was seen once. Every participating donor contributed 7.5 to 10 milliliters of peripheral blood through a draw.

The J gene is TRBJ1-4, the V gene TRBV20-1; D remains unclear. This clonotype originated in a man in his late teens or twenties in good health. Sequencing used blood. CDR3 bases: TGCAGTGCTAGAGCAAGCGAAGGAGGGTTCGGTGAAAAACTGTTTTTT. This sequence encodes CSARASEGGFGEKLFF.